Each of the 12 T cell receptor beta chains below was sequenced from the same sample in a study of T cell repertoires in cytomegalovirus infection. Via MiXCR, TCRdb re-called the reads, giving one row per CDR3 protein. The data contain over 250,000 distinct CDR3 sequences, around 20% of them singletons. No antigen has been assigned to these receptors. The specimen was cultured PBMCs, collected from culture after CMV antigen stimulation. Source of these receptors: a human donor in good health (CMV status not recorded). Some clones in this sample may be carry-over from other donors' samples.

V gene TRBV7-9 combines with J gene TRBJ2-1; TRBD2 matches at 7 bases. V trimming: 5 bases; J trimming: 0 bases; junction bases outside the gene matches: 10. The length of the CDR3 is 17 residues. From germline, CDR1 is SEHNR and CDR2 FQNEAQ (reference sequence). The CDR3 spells CASSPSTSLGSYNEQFF. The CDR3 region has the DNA TGTGCCAGCAGCCCCTCGACTAGCTTGGGCTCCTACAATGAGCAGTTCTTC. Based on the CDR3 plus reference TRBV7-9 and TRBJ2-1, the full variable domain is DTGVSQNPRHKITKRGQNVTFRCDPISEHNRLYWYRQTLGQGPEFLTYFQNEAQLEKSRLLSDRFSAERPKGSFSTLEIQRTEQGDSAMYLCASSPSTSLGSYNEQFFGPGTRLTVL.

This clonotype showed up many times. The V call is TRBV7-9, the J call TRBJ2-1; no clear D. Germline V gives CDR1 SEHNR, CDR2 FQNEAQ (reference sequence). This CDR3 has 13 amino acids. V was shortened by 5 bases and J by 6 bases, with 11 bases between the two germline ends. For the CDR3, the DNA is TGTGCCAGCAGCGGCAACGTCGGCAATGAGCAGTTCTTC. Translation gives CASSGNVGNEQFF.

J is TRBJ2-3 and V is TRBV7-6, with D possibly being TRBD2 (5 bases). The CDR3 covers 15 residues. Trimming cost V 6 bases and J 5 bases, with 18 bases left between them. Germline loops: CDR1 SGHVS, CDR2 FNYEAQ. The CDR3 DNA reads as TGTGCCAGCAGTTATTTAGCGCCCCCAGGAGATACGCAGTATTTT. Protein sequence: CASSYLAPPGDTQYF.

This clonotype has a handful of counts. The DNA for the CDR3 is TGCGCCAGCAGCCAAGTGGGCTATGAAGAGACCCAGTACTTC. Its translation: CASSQVGYEETQYF. The V call is TRBV4-1, the J call TRBJ2-5; no reliable D call. The CDR3 spans 14 residues. Germline V CDR1 and CDR2: MGHRA, YSYEKL. With 1 base removed from V and 3 bases from J, the gap between germline ends came to 9 bases.

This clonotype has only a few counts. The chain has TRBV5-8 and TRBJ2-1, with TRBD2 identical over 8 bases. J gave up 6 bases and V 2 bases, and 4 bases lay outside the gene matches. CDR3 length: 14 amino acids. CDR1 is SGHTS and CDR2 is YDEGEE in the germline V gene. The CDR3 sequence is CASSFRTSINEQFF. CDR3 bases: TGTGCCAGCAGCTTCCGGACTAGCATCAATGAGCAGTTCTTC. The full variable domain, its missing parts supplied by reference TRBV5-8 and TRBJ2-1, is EAGVTQSPTHLIKTRGQQATLRCSPISGHTSVYWYQQALGLGLQFLLWYDEGEERNRGNFPPRFSGRQFPNYSSELNVNALELEDSALYLCASSFRTSINEQFFGPGTRLTVL.

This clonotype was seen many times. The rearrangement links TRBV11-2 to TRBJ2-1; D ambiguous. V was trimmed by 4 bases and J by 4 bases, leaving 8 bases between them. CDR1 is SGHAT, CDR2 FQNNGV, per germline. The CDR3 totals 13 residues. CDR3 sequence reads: CASSSELYNEQFF. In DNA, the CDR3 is TGTGCCAGCAGCTCTGAGCTATACAATGAGCAGTTCTTC.

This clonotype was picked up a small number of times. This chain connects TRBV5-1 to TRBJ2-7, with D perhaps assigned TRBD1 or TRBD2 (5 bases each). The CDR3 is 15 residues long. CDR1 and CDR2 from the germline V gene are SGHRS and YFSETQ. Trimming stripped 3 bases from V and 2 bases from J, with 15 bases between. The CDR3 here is CASSWDDSDPYEQYF. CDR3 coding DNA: TGCGCCAGCAGCTGGGACGACTCCGACCCCTACGAGCAGTACTTC.

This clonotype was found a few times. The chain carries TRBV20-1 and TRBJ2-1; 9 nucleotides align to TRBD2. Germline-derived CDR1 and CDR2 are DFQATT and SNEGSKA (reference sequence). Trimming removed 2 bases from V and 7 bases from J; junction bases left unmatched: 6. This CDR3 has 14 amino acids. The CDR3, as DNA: TGCAGTGCTAGACCCCTGCGGGAGGGGAATGAGCAGTTCTTC. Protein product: CSARPLREGNEQFF.

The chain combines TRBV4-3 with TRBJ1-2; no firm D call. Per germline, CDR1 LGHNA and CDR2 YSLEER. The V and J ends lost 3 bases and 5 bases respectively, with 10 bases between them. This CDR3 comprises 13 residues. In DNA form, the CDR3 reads TGCGCCAGCAGCCAGCTAAATGGGTATGGCTACACCTTC. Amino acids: CASSQLNGYGYTF.

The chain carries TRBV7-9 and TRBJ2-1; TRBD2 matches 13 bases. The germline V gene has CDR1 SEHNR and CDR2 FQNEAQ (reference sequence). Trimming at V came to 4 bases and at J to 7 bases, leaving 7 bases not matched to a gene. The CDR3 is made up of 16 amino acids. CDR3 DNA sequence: TGTGCCAGCAGCTCCCGACTAGCGGGAGGATATAATGAGCAGTTCTTC. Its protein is CASSSRLAGGYNEQFF.

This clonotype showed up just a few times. CDR3 in DNA: TGTGCCAGCAGCTTAGTCGTAAAGCGCCCCCACTCCTACGAGCAGTACTTC. It translates to CASSLVVKRPHSYEQYF. The rearrangement uses TRBV7-2 and TRBJ2-7; no clear D gene. Germline V gene lookup returns CDR1 SGHTA and CDR2 FQGNSA. Trimming took 1 base from V and 0 from J, leaving 16 bases between them. CDR3 length: 17 amino acids.

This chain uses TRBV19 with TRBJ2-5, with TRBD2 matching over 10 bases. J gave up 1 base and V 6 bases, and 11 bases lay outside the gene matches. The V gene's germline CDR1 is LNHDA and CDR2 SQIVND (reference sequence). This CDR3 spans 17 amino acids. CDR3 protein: CASSKGALAGAQETQYF. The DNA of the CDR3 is TGTGCCAGTAGCAAGGGGGCCCTAGCGGGGGCCCAAGAGACCCAGTACTTC.